This T cell receptor (beta chain) was observed in a study of CD4 T cells in relation to SARS-CoV-2 and coronaviruses. Study-level background: The HLA restriction of the shared crossreactive spike epitopes was mapped.

This clone was seen just once. Its antigen is unknown. General study results and limits: Roughly 65% of donors had memory CD4+ clonotypes crossrecognizing SARS-CoV-2 and common cold coronavirus spike.

CDR3 length: 15 residues. V was shortened by 2 bases and J by 6 bases, with 14 bases between the two germline ends. Looked up from germline, CDR1 is SNHLY and CDR2 is FYNNEI. Sequencing used immunoSEQ multiplex PCR; TCRdb keeps in-frame clones, though not all of them. This table holds 65,000 or so clones, approximately 87% found once. Before the COVID-19 pandemic, during about 2011-2019, CD4+ T cells were taken from unexposed donors. The chain combines TRBV2 with TRBJ2-4, with D perhaps matching TRBD1 or TRBD2 (6 bases each). The clonotype originates from a human donor in good health. What was sequenced was memory CD4+ T cells from PBMCs. This CDR3 is CASSENGGQLNIQYF. CDR3 in DNA: TGTGCCAGCAGTGAAAATGGGGGGCAGCTAAACATTCAGTACTTC. Full variable domain (rest looked up from reference TRBV2 and TRBJ2-4): EPEVTQTPSHQVTQMGQEVILRCVPISNHLYFYWYRQILGQKVEFLVSFYNNEISEKSEIFDDQFSVERPDGSNFTLKIRSTKLEDSAMYFCASSENGGQLNIQYFGAGTRLSVL.